This TCR beta chain was documented in a study of T cells in Graves' hyperthyroidism and ophthalmopathy. The overall study: Peripheral blood was drawn at first diagnosis, prior to all treatment.

Amplification targeted TCR beta CDR3 regions from RNA transcripts. The primer set for the first-round RT-PCR of the TCR CDR3 was HTBI. TCRdb fed the multiplex PCR reads into MiXCR, producing one record per CDR3 protein. Of hundreds of thousands of distinct CDR3 sequences listed, around a quarter are singletons. General study results and limits: The blood repertoire included most of the expanded thyroid clonotypes above 0.001. Ophthalmopathy onset followed model prediction by a median about 6.9 months.

A remark on this clonotype: What it binds is not known.

Patients with uncontrolled infections, other autoimmune diseases, pregnancy or lactation were excluded. This TCR was recovered from a woman in her twenties or thirties with Graves' ophthalmopathy. Input material: blood.

CDR3 sequence: CSASTGVDRYGYTF. CDR3 coding DNA: TGCAGTGCTTCAACGGGCGTCGACCGCTATGGCTACACCTTC. V and J are TRBV20-1 and TRBJ1-2, with D hard to call. V was clipped by 5 bases and J by 4 bases, with 17 bases between them. Germline lookup yields CDR1 DFQATT and CDR2 SNEGSKA (reference sequence). The CDR3 loop spans 14 amino acids.